This T cell receptor (beta chain) emerged from a study of shared clonotypes between healthy human individuals. As regards this clone: The antigen remains unidentified.

The assay used deep level. Profiled with immunoSEQ multiplex PCR; TCRdb holds only in-frame clones, not every one. Of roughly 1,600,000 clones listed, about 98.5% are singletons. Germline V CDR1 and CDR2: MNHEY, SVGAGI. Trimming left V 10 bases short and J 2 bases short, with 9 bases between. This CDR3 comprises 12 residues. Donors were healthy HIV-negative adults without recently reported acute infections or vaccinations. Study-level results: Some naive CD4 clonotypes, roughly 4.8%, turned up in common across several donors.

This sequence originates from a man aged 30 to 39 in good health. The gene calls are TRBV6-5 and TRBJ1-5, with D hard to call. The specimen sequenced was naive CD4+ T cells sorted from blood. As for subset: CD45RA+ positively selected. The CDR3 DNA sequence: TGTGCCACCCATACGGGCAATCAGCCCCAGCATTTT. Amino acids: CATHTGNQPQHF.